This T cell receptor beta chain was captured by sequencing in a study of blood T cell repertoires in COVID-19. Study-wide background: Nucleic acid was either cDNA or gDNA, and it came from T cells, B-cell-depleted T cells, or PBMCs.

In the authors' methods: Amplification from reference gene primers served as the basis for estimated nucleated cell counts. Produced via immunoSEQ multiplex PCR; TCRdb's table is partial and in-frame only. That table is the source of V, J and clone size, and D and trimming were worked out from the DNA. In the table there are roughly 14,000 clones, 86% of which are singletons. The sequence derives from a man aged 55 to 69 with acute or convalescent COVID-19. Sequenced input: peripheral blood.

The CDR3: CASSAGTGYYEQYF. CDR3 DNA: TGTGCCAGCAGTGCTGGGACAGGCTACTACGAGCAGTACTTC. The V call is TRBV2, the J call TRBJ2-7; TRBD1 matches 8 bases. The germline gives CDR1 SNHLY, CDR2 FYNNEI. The CDR3 sequence is 14 residues long. V lost 4 bases, J lost 3 bases, and 5 bases stayed unmatched. The complete variable domain, with remaining parts taken from reference TRBV2 and TRBJ2-7, reads EPEVTQTPSHQVTQMGQEVILRCVPISNHLYFYWYRQILGQKVEFLVSFYNNEISEKSEIFDDQFSVERPDGSNFTLKIRSTKLEDSAMYFCASSAGTGYYEQYFGPGTRLTVT.